The 23 T cell receptor beta chains reported below all come from one sample, sequenced in a study of regulatory T cells in long-lasting Graves disease. The TCR beta library used iRepertoire HTBI primers with Arm-PCR amplification of CDR3. One entry per CDR3 protein, called by TCRdb with MiXCR from the multiplex PCR reads. Among about 540,000 distinct CDR3 sequences listed, approximately 15% were seen once. Sample time point: newly diagnosed GD, antithyroid drugs for less than 3 months. Generation of the TCR library employed RNA extracted from PBMCs. These same records also appear under a second study, on T cells in Graves' hyperthyroidism and ophthalmopathy.

Source: peripheral blood mononuclear cells (PBMCs), taken at new diagnosis, from a patient treated with antithyroid drugs. These receptors were obtained from a young man with Graves disease.

The sample holds many counts of this clonotype. The rearrangement uses TRBV6-5 and TRBJ2-7; 13 bases align to TRBD2. The CDR3 contains 15 residues. Germline-derived CDR1 and CDR2 are MNHEY and SVGAGI. V trimming: 2 bases; J trimming: 9 bases; junction bases outside the gene matches: 7. In DNA, the CDR3 is TGTGCCAGCAGTTACGGGGGACTAGCGGGAACTGGGCAGTACTTC. Its translation: CASSYGGLAGTGQYF.

This clonotype showed up many times. The gene calls are TRBV5-1 and TRBJ2-2; weak D call: TRBD1 (6 bases). CDR1 and CDR2 from the germline V gene are SGHRS and YFSETQ. The CDR3 length is 16 residues. V was clipped by 0 bases and J by 6 bases, with 15 bases between them. CDR3 amino acids: CASSLEAGQHAGELFF. CDR3 sequence (DNA): TGCGCCAGCAGCTTGGAGGCCGGACAGCATGCCGGGGAGCTGTTTTTT. Looking up the rest from reference TRBV5-1 and TRBJ2-2 gives the full variable domain: KAGVTQTPRYLIKTRGQQVTLSCSPISGHRSVSWYQQTPGQGLQFLFEYFSETQRNKGNFPGRFSGRQFSNSRSEMNVSTLELGDSALYLCASSLEAGQHAGELFFGEGSRLTVL.

Of note for this clonotype: A clone one base away is much larger, so this may be a read error. The chain combines TRBV20-1 with TRBJ2-4; D unresolved. V lost 3 bases and J lost 1, with 10 bases in between. The germline CDR1 and CDR2 sequences are DFQATT and SNEGSKA (reference sequence). This CDR3 is 14 amino acids long. CDR3 in DNA: TGCAGTGCTAGTAGGCCGGCCGCCAAAAACATTCAGTACTTC. Its protein is CSASRPAAKNIQYF.

There are a few counts of this clonotype. This rearrangement joins TRBV12-3 or TRBV12-4 to TRBJ2-1, with D unresolved. Trimming took 6 bases from V and 2 from J, leaving 14 bases between them. The CDR3 contains 15 residues. CDR3 sequence: CASSRPEDPYNEQFF. The CDR3 nucleotides are TGTGCCAGCAGCCGTCCCGAGGACCCCTACAATGAGCAGTTCTTC.

Note on this clonotype: With only one base between it and a far larger clone, this is likely a read error. This rearrangement joins TRBV7-2 to TRBJ2-7; D possibly corresponds to TRBD1 (5 bases). The germline CDR1 and CDR2 sequences are SGHTA and FQGNSA. The CDR3 sequence is 15 residues long. The V end lost 3 bases, the J end lost 2 bases, and 14 bases lay between the germline ends. Here the CDR3 DNA reads TGTGCCAGCAGCTTTCAAGAACAGGACCCCTACGAGCAGTACTTC. This gives the protein CASSFQEQDPYEQYF.

V gene TRBV5-4 combines with J gene TRBJ2-5, with TRBD2 matching over 12 bases. Germline lookup yields CDR1 SGHNT and CDR2 YYREEE (reference sequence). The V segment lost 4 bases and the J segment 7 bases; nucleotides outside the gene matches: 11. This CDR3 is 16 amino acids long. CDR3 in DNA: TGTGCCAGCAGCGCAGGACTAGCGGGAAGGGTAGGGACCCAGTACTTC. This sequence encodes CASSAGLAGRVGTQYF. The full variable domain, with the rest looked up from reference TRBV5-4 and TRBJ2-5, is ETGVTQSPTHLIKTRGQQVTLRCSSQSGHNTVSWYQQALGQGPQFIFQYYREEENGRGNFPPRFSGLQFPNYSSELNVNALELDDSALYLCASSAGLAGRVGTQYFGPGTRLLVL.

This clonotype has a handful of counts. The chain has TRBV6-5 and TRBJ1-1; TRBD1 agrees at 7 bases. This CDR3 comprises 13 residues. Germline CDR1 is MNHEY and CDR2 is SVGAGI. Losses at the gene ends were 4 bases for V and 7 bases for J; bases not matched to a gene: 6. The CDR3 nucleotides read TGTGCCAGCAGTTTCCTAGGGGGCCATGAAGCTTTCTTT. It specifies CASSFLGGHEAFF.

This clonotype was counted only a few times. The V gene is TRBV5-6, the J gene TRBJ2-2, with D uncertain. Looked up from germline, CDR1 is SGHDT and CDR2 is YYEEEE. The V end lost 1 base, the J end lost 6 bases, and 7 bases lay between the germline ends. CDR3 size: 13 residues. CDR3 protein: CASSLNRAGELFF. Written as DNA, the CDR3 is TGTGCCAGCAGCTTGAACAGAGCCGGGGAGCTGTTTTTT.

The V gene is TRBV6-1, the J gene TRBJ2-5; 9 positions match TRBD1. Germline V gene lookup returns CDR1 MNHNS and CDR2 SASEGT. There are 16 residues in the CDR3. V dropped 2 bases and J dropped 5; count of bases not matched to a gene: 9. This chain's CDR3 is CASSERPGQGAETQYF. The CDR3 bases are TGTGCCAGCAGTGAACGCCCGGGACAGGGCGCGGAGACCCAGTACTTC.

A word on this clonotype: A single base separates this from a much larger clone, so it may be a read error. The V and J genes are TRBV12-3 or TRBV12-4 and TRBJ2-7, with a possible D match to TRBD1 (5 bases). The length of the CDR3 is 14 residues. The V end was cut by 2 bases, the J end by 7 bases, with 15 bases between. This CDR3 is CASSLFIPGREQYF. The CDR3 DNA is TGTGCCAGCAGTTTATTTATCCCAGGGCGAGAGCAGTACTTC.

This clonotype was recorded many times. The chain uses TRBV20-1 and TRBJ2-3; the match to TRBD1 covers 10 bases. CDR1 DFQATT and CDR2 SNEGSKA come from the germline V gene (reference sequence). V trimming: 6 bases; J trimming: 4 bases; junction bases outside the gene matches: 7. CDR3 length: 14 amino acids. In nucleotides, the CDR3 is TGCAGTGCCCCGACAGGGGGCGAAGCAGATACGCAGTATTTT. This translates into CSAPTGGEADTQYF.

This clonotype was picked up many times. V gene TRBV12-3 or TRBV12-4 combines with J gene TRBJ2-7, with a possible D match to TRBD1 (6 bases). With 6 bases removed from V and 0 bases from J, the gap between germline ends came to 12 bases. The CDR3 sequence is 14 residues long. The CDR3 is CASRSQGASYEQYF. CDR3 nucleotide sequence: TGTGCCAGCAGGTCACAGGGAGCCTCCTACGAGCAGTACTTC.

This clonotype occurred many times. This chain links TRBV20-1 with TRBJ2-7; TRBD1 aligns across 7 bases. The CDR3 sequence is 11 residues long. V was clipped by 6 bases and J by 5 bases; unmatched bases: 4. Germline loops: CDR1 DFQATT, CDR2 SNEGSKA (reference sequence). The DNA of the CDR3 is TGCAGTGCAAACAGGGGTCACGAGCAGTACTTC. It encodes CSANRGHEQYF.

The chain has TRBV6-5 and TRBJ2-1; TRBD2 is a possible D gene (5 bases). V was pared by 0 bases and J by 8 bases, with 14 bases between. The CDR3 totals 15 residues. CDR1 and CDR2 (germline): MNHEY, SVGAGI. CDR3 coding DNA: TGTGCCAGCAGTTACTCGAGAGGGAGCAACCATGAGCAGTTCTTC. Translating it yields CASSYSRGSNHEQFF.

A few counts support this clonotype. CDR3 DNA sequence: TGCAGTGCTAGAGATTCGGGCGGGAGGGCCCTCAATGAGCAGTTCTTC. Amino acids: CSARDSGGRALNEQFF. The rearrangement links TRBV20-1 to TRBJ2-1, with 9 bases aligning to TRBD2. The CDR3 runs 16 residues. Trimming cost V 0 bases and J 6 bases; bases outside gene matches: 9. Germline V gives CDR1 DFQATT, CDR2 SNEGSKA (reference sequence).

This clonotype was seen many times. The chain uses TRBV2 and TRBJ2-1; 12 bases agree with TRBD2. The V gene end was trimmed by 6 bases and the J gene end by 9 bases; junction bases not matched to a gene: 6. The CDR3 contains 14 residues. Germline V gene data show CDR1 as SNHLY and CDR2 as FYNNEI. CDR3 nucleotide sequence: TGTGCCAGCAGGGAGGGACTAGCGGGCGCTGAGCAGTTCTTC. Translated, it gives CASREGLAGAEQFF. Full variable domain (missing parts from reference TRBV2 and TRBJ2-1): EPEVTQTPSHQVTQMGQEVILRCVPISNHLYFYWYRQILGQKVEFLVSFYNNEISEKSEIFDDQFSVERPDGSNFTLKIRSTKLEDSAMYFCASREGLAGAEQFFGPGTRLTVL.

This clonotype was observed at least ten times. The chain employs TRBV28 and TRBJ2-7, with 11 positions matching TRBD2. V lost 6 bases, J lost 0 bases, and 4 bases stayed unmatched. The CDR3 has 15 residues. Germline V lookup: CDR1 MDHEN, CDR2 SYDVKM. The chain's CDR3 is CASSLTSGNSYEQYF. The CDR3 DNA reads as TGTGCCAGCAGCTTGACTAGCGGGAACTCCTACGAGCAGTACTTC. Full variable domain (outside the CDR3, taken from reference TRBV28 and TRBJ2-7): DVKVTQSSRYLVKRTGEKVFLECVQDMDHENMFWYRQDPGLGLRLIYFSYDVKMKEKGDIPEGYSVSREKKERFSLILESASTNQTSMYLCASSLTSGNSYEQYFGPGTRLTVT.

A few counts support this clonotype. This may be a read error: a much more frequent sequence differs by one nucleotide. The chain couples TRBV29-1 to TRBJ2-3, with D perhaps matching TRBD1 or TRBD2 (7 bases each). Deletions cut 5 bases from V and 4 bases from J, with 13 bases between. This CDR3 spans 13 amino acids. The V gene's germline CDR1 is SQVTM and CDR2 ANQGSEA. The CDR3 coding sequence is TGCAGCGTTAGGGAGGGGGCCGCAGATACGCAGTATTTT. Its translation is CSVREGAADTQYF.

This clonotype was detected ten times or more. The V gene is TRBV7-9, the J gene TRBJ2-7; D is undetermined. The length of the CDR3 is 12 residues. Germline lookup yields CDR1 SEHNR and CDR2 FQNEAQ (reference sequence). Trimming stripped 0 bases from V and 5 bases from J, with 5 bases between. DNA of the CDR3: TGTGCCAGCAGCTTAGCCCCGCACGAGCAGTACTTC. Protein product: CASSLAPHEQYF.

This clonotype came up many times. This rearrangement joins TRBV12-3 or TRBV12-4 to TRBJ1-5; D uncertain. Trimming removed 1 base from V and 6 bases from J, with 4 bases in between. CDR3 length: 12 residues. CDR3 sequence (DNA): TGTGCCAGCAGTTTAGGGTTTCAGCCCCAGCATTTT. Amino acids: CASSLGFQPQHF.

This clonotype has ten or more counts. The rearrangement uses TRBV11-2 and TRBJ2-7; 14 nucleotides agree with TRBD2. The germline V gene has CDR1 SGHAT and CDR2 FQNNGV. V lost 0 bases, J lost 3 bases, and 4 bases stayed unmatched. This CDR3 comprises 17 residues. This CDR3 reads CASSLDPGTSGSYEQYF. The CDR3 nucleotides read TGTGCCAGCAGCTTAGACCCAGGGACTAGCGGGAGCTACGAGCAGTACTTC.

This sequence joins TRBV20-1 and TRBJ2-7; D uncertain. The CDR3 loop spans 14 amino acids. Trimming pared 3 bases from V and 1 base from J, leaving 13 bases between. In germline, CDR1 is DFQATT, CDR2 SNEGSKA (reference sequence). CDR3 sequence: CSASALIGSYEQYF. CDR3 nucleotide sequence: TGCAGTGCTAGCGCCCTCATAGGTTCCTACGAGCAGTACTTC.

As regards this clonotype: A much more abundant neighbour one base away suggests this may be a read error. This chain joins TRBV10-3 and TRBJ2-3; no definite D call. This CDR3 is 14 amino acids long. Germline V gene lookup returns CDR1 ENHRY and CDR2 SYGVKD. CDR3 in DNA: TGTACCATCCGTGCGGCGGCTAGCACAGATACGCAGTATTTT. This codes for CTIRAAASTDTQYF.